Each of the 13 T cell receptor beta chains below was sequenced from the same sample in a study of blood T cell repertoires in COVID-19 (TCRdb year 2020). Library construction relied on the immunoSEQ multiplex PCR assay. Drawn from immuneACCESS, this table holds only the in-frame rearrangements with V and J called that TCRdb kept. Clones are partly lost; checked studies trace under half to an unresolved V gene and leave the rest unexplained. For this sample there are some 320,000 clones; around nine tenths appear just once. Of the sample, around 2.6% falls within the top ten clones. Sequencing was performed on PBMCs or T cells enriched from blood (not recorded which). The receptors stem from a man aged 55 to 70 who had recovered from COVID-19.

The CDR3 spells CAWSTGHREAFF. Written as DNA, the CDR3 is TGTGCCTGGAGTACAGGACACCGGGAAGCTTTCTTT. The J gene is TRBJ1-1, the V gene TRBV30; D is perhaps TRBD1 (5 bases). Between the trimmed V and J ends, which lost 2 bases and 8 bases, there was a span of 12 bases. Germline lookup yields CDR1 GTSNPN and CDR2 SVGIG (reference sequence). The CDR3 is 12 amino acids. Drawing the rest from reference TRBV30 and TRBJ1-1, the complete variable domain is SQTIHQWPATLVQPVGSPLSLECTVEGTSNPNLYWYRQAAGRGLQLLFYSVGIGQISSEVPQNLSASRPQDRQFILSSKKLLLSDSGFYLCAWSTGHREAFFGQGTRLTVV.

The chain combines TRBV9 with TRBJ2-2; perhaps TRBD1 as D (6 bases). V was trimmed by 3 bases and J by 6 bases, leaving 18 bases between them. Germline values: CDR1 SGDLS, CDR2 YYNGEE. This CDR3 has 16 residues. CDR3 sequence (DNA): TGTGCCAGCAGCGAAAGAACAGGGTATATCGCCGGGGAGCTGTTTTTT. Amino acids: CASSERTGYIAGELFF.

The chain links TRBV27 to TRBJ1-1; D is possibly TRBD1 (5 bases). The CDR3 contains 16 residues. The V gene lost 3 bases and the J gene lost 1 base, with 15 bases spanning the gap. Germline V gene lookup returns CDR1 MNHEY and CDR2 SMNVEV (reference sequence). The CDR3 protein is CASSFLPGLGNTEAFF. CDR3 DNA sequence: TGTGCCAGCAGTTTTCTTCCAGGGTTAGGGAACACTGAAGCTTTCTTT.

CDR3 coding DNA: TGTGCCAGCAGTTTCTCCAGGGGCTCCTCACCCCTCCACTTT. This gives the protein CASSFSRGSSPLHF. The rearrangement links TRBV27 to TRBJ1-6, with D possibly being TRBD1 (6 bases). This CDR3 region has 14 residues. Germline V lookup: CDR1 MNHEY, CDR2 SMNVEV (reference sequence). Trimming shortened V by 3 bases and J by 10 bases, and 13 bases separated the two germline ends.

The chain employs TRBV5-4 and TRBJ2-2; D is perhaps TRBD2 (6 bases). The CDR3 totals 17 residues. Deletions cut 4 bases from V and 2 bases from J, with 18 bases between. Germline lookup yields CDR1 SGHNT and CDR2 YYREEE (reference sequence). This CDR3 reads CASSPRAWRGNTGELFF. The CDR3 region has the DNA TGTGCCAGCAGCCCTCGCGCTTGGCGGGGAAACACCGGGGAGCTGTTTTTT.

V and J are TRBV7-8 and TRBJ1-5; TRBD1 matches 9 bases. The CDR3 length is 16 residues. J lost 1 base, V lost 5 bases, and 6 bases had no gene match. The V gene's germline CDR1 is SGHVS and CDR2 FQNEAQ. The CDR3 region is CASSAGQGISNQPQHF. In DNA form, the CDR3 reads TGTGCCAGCAGCGCGGGACAGGGCATAAGCAATCAGCCCCAGCATTTT.

In DNA, the CDR3 is TGTGCCTGGGGGGTAGGGGCGGGGGGCACAGATACGCAGTATTTT. Translation gives CAWGVGAGGTDTQYF. The V gene is TRBV30, the J gene TRBJ2-3; 7 positions agree with TRBD2. The ends lost 5 bases at V and 1 base at J; junction bases unmatched: 9. The CDR3 totals 15 residues. Germline V CDR1 and CDR2: GTSNPN, SVGIG (reference sequence).

This chain joins TRBV19 and TRBJ1-1; D ambiguous. Trimming pared 4 bases from V and 0 bases from J, leaving 6 bases between. The germline gives CDR1 LNHDA, CDR2 SQIVND (reference sequence). This CDR3 has 13 residues. The CDR3 DNA follows: TGTGCCAGTAGTAAGCCCTTGAACACTGAAGCTTTCTTT. Amino acids: CASSKPLNTEAFF.

The rearrangement uses TRBV11-2 and TRBJ2-5; a possible D gene is TRBD2 (5 bases). V was trimmed by 5 bases and J by 4 bases, leaving 20 bases between them. The CDR3 runs to 16 residues. Germline CDR1 is SGHAT and CDR2 is FQNNGV. This chain's CDR3 is CASSPRRGLEPETQYF. The CDR3 region has the DNA TGTGCCAGCAGCCCTCGGCGCGGGTTAGAGCCAGAGACCCAGTACTTC.

J is TRBJ2-1 and V is TRBV7-2; the match to TRBD2 covers 10 bases. The CDR3 consists of 18 residues. J gave up 9 bases and V 1 base, and 15 bases lay outside the gene matches. In germline, CDR1 is SGHTA, CDR2 FQGNSA. CDR3 amino acids: CASSLVGGASGSVGEQFF. The CDR3 DNA reads TGTGCCAGCAGCTTAGTAGGGGGGGCTAGCGGGAGCGTGGGTGAGCAGTTCTTC.

The chain couples TRBV7-8 to TRBJ2-7; weak D call: TRBD1 (6 bases). Trimming removed 4 bases from V and 2 bases from J, with 9 bases in between. The CDR3 sequence is 13 residues long. Germline V gene lookup returns CDR1 SGHVS and CDR2 FQNEAQ. The CDR3 protein is CASSSSGAYEQYF. CDR3 in DNA: TGTGCCAGCAGCTCGTCAGGGGCCTACGAGCAGTACTTC.

The chain is built from TRBV7-9 and TRBJ1-2, with 7 bases identical to TRBD1. J gave up 2 bases and V 1 base, and 4 bases lay outside the gene matches. The CDR3 runs 15 residues. Germline V gene data show CDR1 as SEHNR and CDR2 as FQNEAQ (reference sequence). This CDR3 is CASSLVGTDNYGYTF. CDR3 nucleotide sequence: TGTGCCAGCAGCTTAGTAGGGACAGACAACTATGGCTACACCTTC.

The V call is TRBV2, the J call TRBJ2-5; TRBD1 aligns across 8 bases. The CDR3 spans 14 residues. The J segment lost 5 bases and the V segment lost 6 bases, leaving 8 bases of the junction unmatched. Germline V gene sequence: CDR1 SNHLY, CDR2 FYNNEI. CDR3 DNA: TGTGCCAGCAGCCTACAGGGGGTTTCGGAGACCCAGTACTTC. Its protein product is CASSLQGVSETQYF.